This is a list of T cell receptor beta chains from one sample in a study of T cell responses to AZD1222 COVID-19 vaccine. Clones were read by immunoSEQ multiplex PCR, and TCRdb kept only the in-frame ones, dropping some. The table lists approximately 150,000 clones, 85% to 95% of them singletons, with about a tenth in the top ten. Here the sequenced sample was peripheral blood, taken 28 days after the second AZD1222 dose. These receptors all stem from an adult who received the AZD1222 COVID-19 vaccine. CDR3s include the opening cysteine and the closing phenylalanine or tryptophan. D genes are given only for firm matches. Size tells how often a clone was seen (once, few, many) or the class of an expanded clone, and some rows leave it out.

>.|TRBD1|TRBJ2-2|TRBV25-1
TGTGCCAGCAGTCCAGAACGGACAGGGCTGAACACCGGGGAGCTGTTTTTT
CASSPERTGLNTGELFF
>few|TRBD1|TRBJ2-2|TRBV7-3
TGTGCCAGCAGCTCGGACAGGGCCAACACCGGGGAGCTGTTTTTT
CASSSDRANTGELFF
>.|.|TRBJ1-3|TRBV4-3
TGCGCCAGCAGCCAAGAACGAGGAAACACCATATATTTT
CASSQERGNTIYF
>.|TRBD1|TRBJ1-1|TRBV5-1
TGCGCCAGCAGCCTCGGGACAGGGAATGAAGCTTTCTTT
CASSLGTGNEAFF
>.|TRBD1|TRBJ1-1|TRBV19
TGTGCCAGTAGTCGGACAGGGATCGCTGAAGCTTTCTTT
CASSRTGIAEAFF
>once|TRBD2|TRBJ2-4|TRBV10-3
TGTGCCATCAGTTCCGGGACTAGCGGAAAAAACATTCAGTACTTC
CAISSGTSGKNIQYF
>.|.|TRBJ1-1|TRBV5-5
TGTGCCAGCAGCTTGTACTCCCACACTGAAGCTTTCTTT
CASSLYSHTEAFF
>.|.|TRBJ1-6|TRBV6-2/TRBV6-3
TGTGCCAGCAGTTACGATCCGAGACCGGGATCACCCCTCCACTTT
CASSYDPRPGSPLHF
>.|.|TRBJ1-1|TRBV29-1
TGCAGCCTCATAGAGGGGCCTGAAGCTTTCTTT
CSLIEGPEAFF
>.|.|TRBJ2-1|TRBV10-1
TGCGCCAGCAGCACGGGAACCTACAATGAGCAGTTCTTC
CASSTGTYNEQFF
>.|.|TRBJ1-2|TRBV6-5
TGTGCCGCGAGGGAGGGCGCTGGCTACACCTTC
CAAREGAGYTF
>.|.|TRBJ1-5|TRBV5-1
TGCGCCAGCGGACGAAGCAATCAGCCCCAGCATTTT
CASGRSNQPQHF
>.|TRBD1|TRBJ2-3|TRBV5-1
TGCGCCAGCAGCCTGGACAGGCAGAGCACAGATACGCAGTATTTT
CASSLDRQSTDTQYF
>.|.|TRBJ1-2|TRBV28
TGTGCCAGCAGTTTATTCGGGGACTATGGCTACACCTTC
CASSLFGDYGYTF
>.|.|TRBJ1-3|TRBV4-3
TGCGCCAGCAGCCAAGATGTTGGGGCAGGGGTAAGATCTGGAAACACCATATATTTT
CASSQDVGAGVRSGNTIYF
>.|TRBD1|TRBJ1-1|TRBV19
TGTGCCAGTAGTACGCAGCACAGGGGCAGGGACACTGAAGCTTTCTTT
CASSTQHRGRDTEAFF
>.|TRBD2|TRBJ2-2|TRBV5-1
TGCGCCAGCAGCTTAAGGCTAGCGGGAGATGGCGGGGAGCTGTTTTTT
CASSLRLAGDGGELFF
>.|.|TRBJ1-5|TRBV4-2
TGTGCCAGCAGCCAAGGGACGGATAGCAATCAGCCCCAGCATTTT
CASSQGTDSNQPQHF
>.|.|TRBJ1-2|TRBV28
TGTGCCAGCAGTTCCCTGGCGGGGCGCTCTGGCTACACCTTC
CASSSLAGRSGYTF
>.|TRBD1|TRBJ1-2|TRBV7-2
TGTGCCAGCAGTTCAGGGGGCAGCTCTGGCTATGGCTACACCTTC
CASSSGGSSGYGYTF
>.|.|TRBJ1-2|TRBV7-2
TGTGCCAGCAGCTCCTCCAAGGGACGTACCTATGGCTACACCTTC
CASSSSKGRTYGYTF
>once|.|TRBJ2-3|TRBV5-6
TGTGCCAGCAGCTTCGGTAGCGGTACGCAGTATTTT
CASSFGSGTQYF
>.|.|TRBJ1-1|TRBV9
TGTGCCAGCAGCCCCGGACCGAACACTGAAGCTTTCTTT
CASSPGPNTEAFF
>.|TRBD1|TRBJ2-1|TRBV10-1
TGCGCCAGCAGCGCCGACAGGGGGTTAAGCTCCTACAATGAGCAGTTCTTC
CASSADRGLSSYNEQFF
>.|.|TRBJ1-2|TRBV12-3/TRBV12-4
TGTGCCAGCAGTTTTAGGGGAAATGGCTACACCTTC
CASSFRGNGYTF
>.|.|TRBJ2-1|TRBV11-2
TGTGCCAGCAGCCTCTCGGGTCGAGAGCAGTTCTTC
CASSLSGREQFF
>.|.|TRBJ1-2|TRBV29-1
TGCAGCGTTGTTGACAGGAACTATGGCTACACCTTC
CSVVDRNYGYTF
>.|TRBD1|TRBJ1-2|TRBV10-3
TGTGCCATCATGGCAGGGGGCCAAGCTAACTATGGCTACACCTTC
CAIMAGGQANYGYTF
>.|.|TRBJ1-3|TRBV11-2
TGTGCCAGCAGCTTAGAACCGAGGGACACCATATATTTT
CASSLEPRDTIYF
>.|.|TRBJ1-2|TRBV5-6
TGTGCCAGCAGCTTAATTCAGACGGCCCGACGTGGCTACACCTTC
CASSLIQTARRGYTF
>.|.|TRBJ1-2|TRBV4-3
TGCGCCAGCAGCCAAGATCCAGGGGCCCTTGTCTATGGCTACACCTTC
CASSQDPGALVYGYTF
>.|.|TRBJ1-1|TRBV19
TGTGCCAGTAGTAGAGACGGTTCCATGAACACTGAAGCTTTCTTT
CASSRDGSMNTEAFF
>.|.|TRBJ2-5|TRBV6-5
TGTGCCAGCAGTATAGGCGAGACCCAGTACTTC
CASSIGETQYF
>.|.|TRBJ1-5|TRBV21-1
TGTGCCAGCAGCAAAAGCGGGCAGGAGAGCCTATATAGCAATCAGCCCCAGCATTTT
CASSKSGQESLYSNQPQHF
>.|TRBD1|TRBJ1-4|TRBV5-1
TGCGCCAGCAGTAGGACAGGGAACAATGAAAAACTGTTTTTT
CASSRTGNNEKLFF
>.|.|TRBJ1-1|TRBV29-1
TGCAGCGTTGAAGCGGTCGGTCCTGAAGCTTTCTTT
CSVEAVGPEAFF
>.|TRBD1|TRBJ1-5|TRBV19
TGTGCCAGTAGTATCGACAGGGGTAATCAGCCCCAGCATTTT
CASSIDRGNQPQHF
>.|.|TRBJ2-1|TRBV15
TGTGCCACCAGCAGGGGCGGGGGCCAACCAACTAACAATGAGCAGTTCTTC
CATSRGGGQPTNNEQFF
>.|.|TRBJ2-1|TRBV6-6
TGTGCCAGCGGTGTTTCCGGGGGTGGGGATGAGCAGTTCTTC
CASGVSGGGDEQFF
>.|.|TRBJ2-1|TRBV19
TGTGCCAGTAGTGCTATTGAGGGGGTAGGTGAGCAGTTCTTC
CASSAIEGVGEQFF
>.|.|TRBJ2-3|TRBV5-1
TGCGCCAGCAGCTTCGGACCTAGCACAGATACGCAGTATTTT
CASSFGPSTDTQYF
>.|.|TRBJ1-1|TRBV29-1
TGCAGCGTTGAAGCAGGGGTGAACACTGAAGCTTTCTTT
CSVEAGVNTEAFF
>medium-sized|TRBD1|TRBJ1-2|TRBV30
TGTGCCTGGGCCGGGACAGGGGCCATAAACTATGGCTACACCTTC
CAWAGTGAINYGYTF
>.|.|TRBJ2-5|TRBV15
TGTGCCACCAGCAGAGCTACCCGTCAAGAGACCCAGTACTTC
CATSRATRQETQYF
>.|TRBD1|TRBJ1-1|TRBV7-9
TGTGCCAGCAGCGCCTACCCCTCCGGGACAGACACTGAAGCTTTCTTT
CASSAYPSGTDTEAFF
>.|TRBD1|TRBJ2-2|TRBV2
TGTGCCAGCACCCTTGACAGGGTCTCGACCGGGGAGCTGTTTTTT
CASTLDRVSTGELFF
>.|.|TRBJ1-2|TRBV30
TGTGCCTGGAGCCGACAACTTCTACAGCAAAACTATGGCTACACCTTC
CAWSRQLLQQNYGYTF
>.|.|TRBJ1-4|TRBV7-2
TGTGCCAGCAGCTTAAGGACCGGAGGTGAAAAACTGTTTTTT
CASSLRTGGEKLFF
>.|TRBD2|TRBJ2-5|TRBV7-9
TGTGCCTCCTCTCTAGCGGGGGGCACACAAGAGACCCAGTACTTC
CASSLAGGTQETQYF
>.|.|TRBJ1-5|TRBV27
TGTGCCAGCAGTTTAAGGGGCCCGAATCAGCCCCAGCATTTT
CASSLRGPNQPQHF
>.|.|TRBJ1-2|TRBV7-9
TGTGCCAGCAGTCCGGGCCACGACTATGGCTACACCTTC
CASSPGHDYGYTF
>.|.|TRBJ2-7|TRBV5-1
TGCGCCAGCAGCTTGGGTCATCTCGACGAGCAGTACTTC
CASSLGHLDEQYF
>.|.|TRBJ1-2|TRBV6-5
TGTGCCAGCACCGGACGGGCAAGGGATGGCTACACCTTC
CASTGRARDGYTF